The entry below describes one T cell receptor (beta chain). Produced via immunoSEQ multiplex PCR; TCRdb's table is partial and in-frame only. The sample holds 350,000 to 450,000 clones, 80% to 95% seen once. This sample is drawn from a study of control samples from healthy donors and cancer patients. CDR1 and CDR2 from the germline V gene are SGHRS and YFSETQ. The CDR3 contains 16 residues. V dropped 0 bases and J dropped 7 bases, with 19 bases sitting between them. The chain joins TRBV5-1 to TRBJ2-5; TRBD2 is a possible D gene (5 bases). The clonotype comes from a man aged 40-49 years with head and neck cancer. Sequences were obtained from PBMCs. The CDR3 DNA is TGCGCCAGCAGCTTGGGGGCAGACTCTCGAGGAGGGACCCAGTACTTC. This sequence encodes CASSLGADSRGGTQYF.